This T cell receptor (beta chain) was obtained from a study of shared clonotypes between healthy human individuals (dated by TCRdb to 2020 to 2022). About the investigation overall: The cohort comprised a couple of women and a few men aged 18 to 49 years. Libraries were prepared and TCR repertoires were sequenced by different laboratories using diverse techniques, in order to increase sequencing depth and limit assay-specific biases. Leukapheresis yielded between about 0.94 and 8.9 billion PBMCs per donor. To estimate repertoire size and how much clonotypes are shared between individuals, the study performed deep sequencing of blood TCR repertoires from roughly five healthy adults. For each donor, CD4 naive and CD4 memory were each given three plates, CD8 naive was given two plates, and CD8 memory was given one plate. Results and caveats for the whole study, not just this receptor: Naive subsets generally had larger estimated clonotype richness than memory subsets did. The genetic and exposure-history diversity represented was limited by the small number of donors. Sampling was restricted to blood, and TCR repertoires in tissue are likely to differ from TCR repertoires in blood. Across a handful of donors, approximately 4.9% of naive CD4, around 3.3% of naive CD8, about 2% of memory CD4, and 0.4% of memory CD8 clonotypes were shared. Clonotypes shared by all four sorted-subset donors showed higher generation probabilities than non-shared clonotypes. Pairwise subsampling led to the expectation that sequencing depth would affect the degree of clonotype sharing among donors. Even with the large sequencing depth, rarefaction of the sorted-subset datasets indicated that sequencing was incomplete.

For the CD8 naive samples, CD45RO-negative cells were positively selected for CCR7, yielding a CD45RA+CCR7+ population from which TemRA cells were excluded. The donors were healthy, HIV-negative adults with no recently reported acute infections or vaccinations. Every donor was a Caucasian adult living in Nashville, Tennessee, USA. Blood was collected by leukapheresis, and PBMCs were isolated by Ficoll-Histopaque density gradient centrifugation and then cryopreserved in liquid nitrogen vapor phase. Analytical flow cytometry was used to check the purity and quantity of every magnetically sorted T cell population. From each sorted fraction, genomic DNA was isolated and quantified by UV absorbance on a Nanodrop 2000c. In this sample, this clone turned up once. Its antigen remains undetermined. Base-call qualities are not available, and no considerably larger clone is one nucleotide away. Using the deep immunoSEQ assay, TCR CDR3 regions were amplified from genomic DNA by multiplex PCR. For each cell subset, the extracted genomic DNA was distributed evenly across all wells of several immunoSEQ 96-well plates, and each plate served as one replicate. Each replicate PCR for sorted subsets received about 220 ng genomic DNA, equal to about 30,000 T cell genomes. Purified libraries were quantified with a Qubit 3.0 fluorometer, sized on a Bioanalyzer 2100, and re-quantified with the KAPA Library Quantification kit. Every immunoSEQ 96-well plate was sequenced on a separate single-read 150-cycle Illumina NextSeq 550 flow cell. The authors processed their data as follows. Because the immunoSEQ output held only junctional sequences and lacked quality scores, the filtering could not match the filtering applied to full-length reads. Sequences were annotated with PyIR, a Python wrapper for IgBLAST v1.9, using IMGT germline references to assign V/J genes and CDR3. Reads were removed for weak V/J assignments (E-value above 1e-6), missing CDR3, stop codons, out-of-frame junctions, or ambiguous translated residues. V3J clonotypes were defined as sequences sharing the same inferred V gene, J gene, and CDR3 amino acid sequence. The percentage overlap between two repertoires was calculated by dividing the number of shared unique clonotypes by the size of the smaller repertoire. Three approaches were used to assess repertoire richness: RTK rarefaction, the Chao1 estimator, and Recon v2.1 estimates of unobserved clonotypes. Generation probabilities were computed with OLGA for all TCRbeta clonotypes obtained by the gDNA method from several donors. TCRdb limited this immuneACCESS table to in-frame rearrangements with V and J called. A share of clones is missing; checked studies link under half to unresolved V genes, and the rest is unexplained. V and J calls and clone size are copied from that table; D and trimming were computed from the DNA. This sample gives more than 2 million clones in total; just under 95% of them show up just once. Roughly 1.7% of the sample lies in the top ten.

The CDR3 contains 18 residues, cysteine and phenylalanine counted. The only DNA kept is the CDR3, 54 bases in frame from the first base. V loses 6 bases at its end and J loses 4 bases; junction bases beyond the gene matches: 11. Via the germline V gene, CDR1 is SNHLY and CDR2 FYNNEI. The sequence links TRBV2 to TRBJ2-2; 13 middle bases align to TRBD2. Sequencing input: naive CD8+ T cells from PBMCs. The cell subset or site label here, explained by the study, means: CD45RA+CCR7+. This receptor was taken from a man between 18 and 29 years old in good health. Some clones in this sample may be carry-over from other donors' samples. The DNA sequence is given as TGTGCCAGCAGACGAGGACTAGCGGGAGATTTGGGCACCGGGGAGCTGTTTTTT. The resulting protein is CASRRGLAGDLGTGELFF.